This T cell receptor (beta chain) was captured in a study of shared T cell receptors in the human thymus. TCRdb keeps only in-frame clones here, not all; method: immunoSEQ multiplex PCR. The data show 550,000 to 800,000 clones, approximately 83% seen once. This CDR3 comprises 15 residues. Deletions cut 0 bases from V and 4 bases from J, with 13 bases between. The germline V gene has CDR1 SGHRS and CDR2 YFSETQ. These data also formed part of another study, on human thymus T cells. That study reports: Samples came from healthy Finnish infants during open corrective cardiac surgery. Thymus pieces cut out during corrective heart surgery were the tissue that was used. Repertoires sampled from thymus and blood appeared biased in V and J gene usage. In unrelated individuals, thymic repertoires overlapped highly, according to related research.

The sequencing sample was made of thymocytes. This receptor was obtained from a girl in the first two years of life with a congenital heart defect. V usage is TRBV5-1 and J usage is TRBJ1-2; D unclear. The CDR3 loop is CASSLGPLRGYGYTF. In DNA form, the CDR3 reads TGCGCCAGCAGCTTGGGCCCCCTGCGGGGCTATGGCTACACCTTC.